The clone carrying this TCR beta chain has more than one count but fewer than ten. What it binds is not known. The data originate from a study of T-cell reconstitution after alpha-beta-depleted transplantation in children. Study-level points and caveats: Alpha-beta T cells present about two months after transplant were reported to originate from several hundred expanded graft clones. There were some patients whose high TCRbeta diversity at day 60 came from surviving recipient T cells and thymic progenitors. At the one-year point after transplant, T-cell counts and TCRbeta diversity were found to come mostly from T cells that had been newly produced.

Germline V gives CDR1 MDHEN, CDR2 SYDVKM. This CDR3 region has 12 residues. V shed 6 bases and J shed 5 bases, with 10 bases lying between them. Unique molecular identifiers were built into the TCRbeta library. One entry per CDR3 protein results from TCRdb running MiXCR on the PCR reads. The profile covers fewer than 700,000 distinct CDR3 sequences, with 20% to 25% appearing a single time and roughly 13% taken by the ten largest. Sequenced material: PBMCs, mostly from graft donor cells, taken 360 days after TCRalphabeta/CD19-depleted stem cell transplant. This TCR was sampled from a boy in the first two years of life who had a stem cell transplant for acute myeloid leukemia, so the T cells may come from the graft donor. The chain uses TRBV28 and TRBJ2-5, with D hard to call. The CDR3 spells CASSQRWETQYF. For the CDR3, the DNA is TGTGCCAGCAGCCAGAGGTGGGAGACCCAGTACTTC.